These T cell receptor beta chains were read from a single sample in a study of identical twins. TCRdb used MiXCR to reprocess the 5' RACE reads, holding one entry per CDR3 protein. The data show more than 200,000 distinct CDR3 sequences, about 14% seen once. The sequenced material came from memory (CD45RO+) T cells sorted from blood. Receptors originate from a woman aged 18-29 years in good health. CDR3s include the opening cysteine and the closing phenylalanine or tryptophan. Fields, in order: CDR3 DNA, CDR3 protein, D gene, J gene, V gene, clone size. The D gene is left open where the match is weak. For some rows the clone size is stated as once, few or many, or as a class when expanded; others skip it.

DNA: TGTGCCAGCAGCCAAGGAGGGACGGTCTCTAACTATGGCTACACCTTC
CDR3: CASSQGGTVSNYGYTF
D: -
J: TRBJ1-2
V: TRBV4-2
size: many

DNA: TGTGCCAGCAGCTCGTGGACGGGGAACACTGAAGCTTTCTTT
CDR3: CASSSWTGNTEAFF
D: -
J: TRBJ1-1
V: TRBV7-9
size: -

DNA: TGTGCTAGCAGCTTAGTCCTTACGACCTACGAGCAGTACTTC
CDR3: CASSLVLTTYEQYF
D: -
J: TRBJ2-7
V: TRBV7-7
size: few

DNA: TGCAGTGCATACTCCGGGACAGCCACCTACAATGAGCAGTTCTTC
CDR3: CSAYSGTATYNEQFF
D: TRBD1
J: TRBJ2-1
V: TRBV20-1
size: many

DNA: TGTGCCAGCAGTTGGAGGTTCTCTGGGGCCAACGTCCTGACTTTC
CDR3: CASSWRFSGANVLTF
D: -
J: TRBJ2-6
V: TRBV27
size: few

DNA: TGTGCCATCAGTGATAGTGTTCGGCTTGGCAGCTCCGTCCCCGAGCAGTACTTC
CDR3: CAISDSVRLGSSVPEQYF
D: -
J: TRBJ2-7
V: TRBV10-3
size: once

DNA: TGTGCCAGCAGTGGGAATCGGTGGTACGAGCAGTACTTC
CDR3: CASSGNRWYEQYF
D: -
J: TRBJ2-7
V: TRBV2
size: few

DNA: TGTGCCAGCAGCTCCACAGGGTCTGGAAACACCATATATTTT
CDR3: CASSSTGSGNTIYF
D: -
J: TRBJ1-3
V: TRBV5-6
size: -

DNA: TGTGCCAGCAGCTTAGTTGGGACTACTTACAATGAGCAGTTCTTC
CDR3: CASSLVGTTYNEQFF
D: TRBD2
J: TRBJ2-1
V: TRBV7-2
size: few

DNA: TGCAGTGCATTCGGACCTTTGGAGGGCACAGATACGCAGTATTTT
CDR3: CSAFGPLEGTDTQYF
D: -
J: TRBJ2-3
V: TRBV20-1
size: few

DNA: TGTGCCAGCAGCGCTGATGGACTAGCCTACAATGAGCAGTTCTTC
CDR3: CASSADGLAYNEQFF
D: TRBD2
J: TRBJ2-1
V: TRBV7-2
size: many

DNA: TGTGCCAGCAGCTTGACCCCCCATAGCCAGGGGGGAACAGATACGCAGTATTTT
CDR3: CASSLTPHSQGGTDTQYF
D: -
J: TRBJ2-3
V: TRBV5-5
size: -

DNA: TGCAGTGCTAGAGTCCCAGCAGGAGCTAACTATGGCTACACCTTC
CDR3: CSARVPAGANYGYTF
D: -
J: TRBJ1-2
V: TRBV20-1
size: -

DNA: TGCGCCAGCAGCCCGGCCGGGACAGGGGTTCCAGATACGCAGTATTTT
CDR3: CASSPAGTGVPDTQYF
D: TRBD1
J: TRBJ2-3
V: TRBV5-1
size: -

DNA: TGTGCCTGGAGACTAGCGGGAGGATCCGATACGCAGTATTTT
CDR3: CAWRLAGGSDTQYF
D: TRBD2
J: TRBJ2-3
V: TRBV30
size: -

DNA: TGTGCCAGCAGTTACTCCCCCGGGACAGGGGGCTACGAGCAGTACTTC
CDR3: CASSYSPGTGGYEQYF
D: TRBD1
J: TRBJ2-7
V: TRBV6-5
size: few

DNA: TGCGCCAGCAGCTTGGATGGGGGTTTGGAGCAGTACTTC
CDR3: CASSLDGGLEQYF
D: -
J: TRBJ2-7
V: TRBV5-1
size: many

DNA: TGCAGTGGTCGGGCGGGGCACGAGCAGTACTTC
CDR3: CSGRAGHEQYF
D: -
J: TRBJ2-7
V: TRBV20-1
size: few

DNA: TGTGCCAGCACCTATAGGGACGAGCAGTACTTC
CDR3: CASTYRDEQYF
D: -
J: TRBJ2-7
V: TRBV2
size: -

DNA: TGTGCCAGCAGTTTAGGGGGTGTTGGGACCTACGAGCAGTACTTC
CDR3: CASSLGGVGTYEQYF
D: -
J: TRBJ2-7
V: TRBV12-3/TRBV12-4
size: few

DNA: TGTGCCAGCAGCCAACAGGTGTCTTATGGCTACACCTTC
CDR3: CASSQQVSYGYTF
D: -
J: TRBJ1-2
V: TRBV12-3/TRBV12-4
size: -

DNA: TGCGCCAGCAGCTTGGCGGGGGTAAGAGGGAACACTGAAGCTTTCTTT
CDR3: CASSLAGVRGNTEAFF
D: -
J: TRBJ1-1
V: TRBV5-1
size: -

DNA: TGTGCCACCAGCCCCCAACGGCGCTTCGGGAGCAATCAGCCCCAGCATTTT
CDR3: CATSPQRRFGSNQPQHF
D: -
J: TRBJ1-5
V: TRBV15
size: -

DNA: TGTGCCAGCAGCAACAGGGGAAGCAATCAGCCCCAGCATTTT
CDR3: CASSNRGSNQPQHF
D: TRBD1
J: TRBJ1-5
V: TRBV6-1
size: few

DNA: TGTGCCAGCAGCCAAGATCTAGCGGCTAGCGCCAGGTCTACGCAGTATTTT
CDR3: CASSQDLAASARSTQYF
D: TRBD2
J: TRBJ2-3
V: TRBV4-2
size: once

DNA: TGTGCCAGCAGCAAAGACGATTACGAGCAGTACTTC
CDR3: CASSKDDYEQYF
D: -
J: TRBJ2-7
V: TRBV21-1
size: few

DNA: TGTGCCTGGAGGGTGGCGGGGGTCGTCACTGAAGCTTTCTTT
CDR3: CAWRVAGVVTEAFF
D: -
J: TRBJ1-1
V: TRBV30
size: -

DNA: TGTGCCAGCAGCTTGACTAGTAACTACGAGCAGTACTTC
CDR3: CASSLTSNYEQYF
D: -
J: TRBJ2-7
V: TRBV7-2
size: many

DNA: TGCGCCACCAGAAACCCGCGGGACGGCTCCTACGAGCAGTACTTC
CDR3: CATRNPRDGSYEQYF
D: -
J: TRBJ2-7
V: TRBV5-1
size: many

DNA: TGCGCCAGCGGTAGGACAGGCGGCGGTCAGCAGTACTTC
CDR3: CASGRTGGGQQYF
D: TRBD1
J: TRBJ2-7
V: TRBV4-3
size: -

DNA: TGCGCCAGCAGCCACCAGGGGGAATTCCAAGAGACCCAGTACTTC
CDR3: CASSHQGEFQETQYF
D: TRBD1
J: TRBJ2-5
V: TRBV5-1
size: -

DNA: TGTGCCAGCAGTTTCCGGGACAGGCTAACTGAAGCTTTCTTT
CDR3: CASSFRDRLTEAFF
D: TRBD1
J: TRBJ1-1
V: TRBV7-2
size: -

DNA: TGCGCCAGCAGACTCGGTCCCAGCCCGCCTGAAGCTTTCTTT
CDR3: CASRLGPSPPEAFF
D: -
J: TRBJ1-1
V: TRBV10-2
size: few

DNA: TGTGCCAGCAGCCCAGCTGCCTGGGACTACGAGCAGTACTTC
CDR3: CASSPAAWDYEQYF
D: -
J: TRBJ2-7
V: TRBV9
size: few

DNA: TGCGCCAGCAAAGAAGAGACCCAGTACTTC
CDR3: CASKEETQYF
D: -
J: TRBJ2-5
V: TRBV10-2
size: -

DNA: TGTGCCAGCATCCACGGGGAGGGAGGACGAGACACTGAAGCTTTCTTT
CDR3: CASIHGEGGRDTEAFF
D: -
J: TRBJ1-1
V: TRBV2
size: -

DNA: TGTGCCAGCAGCATCGGGACAGTTATGAACACTGAAGCTTTCTTT
CDR3: CASSIGTVMNTEAFF
D: TRBD1
J: TRBJ1-1
V: TRBV5-8
size: -

DNA: TGTGCCAGCAGCGCCCGTGAAGAGCCCCAGCATTTT
CDR3: CASSAREEPQHF
D: -
J: TRBJ1-5
V: TRBV7-9
size: -

DNA: TGTGCCAGCAGCGCCGGACTATCCGAGAGCCGGCCCGGGGAGCTGTTTTTT
CDR3: CASSAGLSESRPGELFF
D: -
J: TRBJ2-2
V: TRBV9
size: -

DNA: TGTGCCAGCAGCCCCCGGCGGGAGAGTCGAAACATTCAGTACTTC
CDR3: CASSPRRESRNIQYF
D: TRBD2
J: TRBJ2-4
V: TRBV5-6
size: -

DNA: TGTGCCAGCAGTCGGGTATGGCAGGATGATGAAGCTTTCTTT
CDR3: CASSRVWQDDEAFF
D: -
J: TRBJ1-1
V: TRBV14
size: -

DNA: TGCAGTGCTTTGGACAGCACAACTAATGAAAAACTGTTTTTT
CDR3: CSALDSTTNEKLFF
D: -
J: TRBJ1-4
V: TRBV20-1
size: -

DNA: TGTGCCAGCTCACCGGGACTAGCGGGAGGGCACGAGCAGTTCTTC
CDR3: CASSPGLAGGHEQFF
D: TRBD2
J: TRBJ2-1
V: TRBV18
size: -

DNA: TGTGCCATCAGACCTACTAGCTTTAGCTCCTACAATGAGCAGTTCTTC
CDR3: CAIRPTSFSSYNEQFF
D: -
J: TRBJ2-1
V: TRBV10-3
size: many

DNA: TGTGCCAGCAGTTCCCTAGCGGCAGGTTACAATGAGCAGTTCTTC
CDR3: CASSSLAAGYNEQFF
D: TRBD2
J: TRBJ2-1
V: TRBV6-5
size: -

DNA: TGCGCCAGCAGCTTTAGACAGGGGGCAGGGAACACTGAAGCTTTCTTT
CDR3: CASSFRQGAGNTEAFF
D: TRBD1
J: TRBJ1-1
V: TRBV5-1
size: many

DNA: TGTGCCAGCAGCCAGAACTTCTACAATGAGCAGTTCTTC
CDR3: CASSQNFYNEQFF
D: -
J: TRBJ2-1
V: TRBV14
size: -

DNA: TGTGCCAGCTCACCAGGACAGGCAGTAGATACGCAGTATTTT
CDR3: CASSPGQAVDTQYF
D: TRBD1
J: TRBJ2-3
V: TRBV18
size: many

DNA: TGCAGCGTTGAAAAAGCAGGGAATGAGCAGTTCTTC
CDR3: CSVEKAGNEQFF
D: -
J: TRBJ2-1
V: TRBV29-1
size: few

DNA: TGTGCCAGCAGCCGGACAGGTTTAGGGGAGACCCAGTACTTC
CDR3: CASSRTGLGETQYF
D: TRBD1
J: TRBJ2-5
V: TRBV5-6
size: few

DNA: TGTGCCAGCGAGAGGCAGAACACTGAAGCTTTCTTT
CDR3: CASERQNTEAFF
D: -
J: TRBJ1-1
V: TRBV2
size: -

DNA: TGTGCCAGCAGCCACGGGCCAGGGCGTTCCTACGAGCAGTACTTC
CDR3: CASSHGPGRSYEQYF
D: -
J: TRBJ2-7
V: TRBV3-1
size: few

DNA: TGTGCCACCAGCAGAGCCGCGGGACGGGACTATGGCTACACCTTC
CDR3: CATSRAAGRDYGYTF
D: -
J: TRBJ1-2
V: TRBV15
size: few

DNA: TGTGCCAGCGGAGGCAGGCTCAATCAGCCCCAGCATTTT
CDR3: CASGGRLNQPQHF
D: -
J: TRBJ1-5
V: TRBV7-9
size: few

DNA: TGTGCCAGCAGCCTCTGGACAGGATACGAGCAGTACTTC
CDR3: CASSLWTGYEQYF
D: TRBD1
J: TRBJ2-7
V: TRBV7-2
size: few